In its sample, the clone carrying this T cell receptor (beta chain) is large. Its antigen is as yet unknown. This sample was taken from a study of breast tumors, draining lymph nodes, adjacent tissues. General observations from the study: That most tumor T cells come from lymph nodes remained unproven. Tumor TCR diversity was below lymph nodes but above nontumor tissue. Luminal-like breast cancer showed significantly greater tumor-nontumor repertoire similarity than basal-like breast cancer did. Most tumor T cells seemingly derive from lymph node, then expand in tumor.

MiXCR, applied by TCRdb to the multiplex PCR reads, yields one record per CDR3 protein. Among roughly 7,100 distinct CDR3 sequences listed, about 40% were seen once. The CDR3 has 13 amino acids. The germline V gene has CDR1 DFQATT and CDR2 SNEGSKA (reference sequence). Trimming at V came to 6 bases and at J to 9 bases, leaving 7 bases not matched to a gene. This chain connects TRBV20-1 to TRBJ1-3, with TRBD1 matching 11 bases. This TCR was recovered from a female donor with breast cancer. Some clones in this sample may be carry-over from other donors' samples. The sequencing sample was made of tumor-adjacent breast tissue. Written as DNA, the CDR3 is TGCAGTGCCGCGAGGGGACAGGGGGGCACCATATATTTT. Amino acids: CSAARGQGGTIYF.